This T cell receptor beta chain was captured in a study of cytomegalovirus exposure and HLA in healthy donors. Study-wide background: Unique TCRs from HLA-typed donors, 80 million to 100 million of them, were held in an early data release.

Despite likely unrecorded immune exposures, the donors were nominally healthy at the time of sampling. CDR1 and CDR2 (germline): MGHRA, YSYEKL. V gave up 0 bases and J gave up 7 bases, with 15 bases separating them. The CDR3 runs 15 residues. 60 Vbeta and 13 Jbeta primers were used in PCR. Data came from immunoSEQ multiplex PCR; TCRdb stores just in-frame clones and leaves some out. This table holds fewer than 150,000 clones, 65% to 80% found once. V gene TRBV4-1 combines with J gene TRBJ2-5, with a weak D call TRBD1 (5 bases). Material for sequencing was PBMCs. This sequence was found in a man aged 35 to 55 in good health and CMV-seropositive. This CDR3 is CASSQESSGLWTQYF. The CDR3 bases are TGCGCCAGCAGCCAAGAATCGTCAGGGTTGTGGACCCAGTACTTC.